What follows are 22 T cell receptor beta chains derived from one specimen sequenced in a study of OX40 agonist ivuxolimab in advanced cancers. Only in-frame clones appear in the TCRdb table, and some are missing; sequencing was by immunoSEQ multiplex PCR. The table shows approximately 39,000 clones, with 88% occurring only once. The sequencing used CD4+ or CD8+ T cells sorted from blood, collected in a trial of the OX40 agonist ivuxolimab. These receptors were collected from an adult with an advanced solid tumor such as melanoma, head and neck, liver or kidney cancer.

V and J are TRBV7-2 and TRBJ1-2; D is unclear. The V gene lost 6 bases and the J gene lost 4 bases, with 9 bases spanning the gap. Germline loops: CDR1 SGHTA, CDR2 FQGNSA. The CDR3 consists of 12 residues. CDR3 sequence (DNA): TGTGCCAGCAGTCCCGCGACCTATGGCTACACCTTC. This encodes CASSPATYGYTF.

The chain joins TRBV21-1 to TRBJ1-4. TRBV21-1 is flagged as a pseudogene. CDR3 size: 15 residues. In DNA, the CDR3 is TGTGCCAGCAGCACACGGCGGTGGACTAATGAAAAACTGTTTTTT. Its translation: CASSTRRWTNEKLFF.

The CDR3 loop reads CASSVVRGPLDYGYTF. The CDR3 DNA is TGTGCCAGCAGCGTAGTTAGGGGCCCCCTGGACTATGGCTACACCTTC. The V and J genes are TRBV9 and TRBJ1-2, with D possibly matching TRBD1 (5 bases). The CDR3 spans 16 residues. V gave up 0 bases and J gave up 3 bases, with 15 bases separating them. Germline CDR1 is SGDLS and CDR2 is YYNGEE.

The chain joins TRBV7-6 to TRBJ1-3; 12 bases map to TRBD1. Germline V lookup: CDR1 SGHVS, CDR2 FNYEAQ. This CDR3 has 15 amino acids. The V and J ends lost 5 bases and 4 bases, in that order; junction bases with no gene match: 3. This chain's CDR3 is CASSGDRGPGNTIYF. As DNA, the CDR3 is TGTGCCAGCAGCGGGGACAGGGGGCCCGGAAACACCATATATTTT.

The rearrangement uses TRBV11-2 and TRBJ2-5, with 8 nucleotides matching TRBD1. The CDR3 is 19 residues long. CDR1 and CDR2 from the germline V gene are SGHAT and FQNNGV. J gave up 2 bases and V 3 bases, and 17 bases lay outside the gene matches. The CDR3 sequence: CASSFVALRTGIFQETQYF. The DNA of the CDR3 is TGTGCCAGCAGCTTCGTCGCCTTAAGGACAGGGATATTTCAAGAGACCCAGTACTTC.

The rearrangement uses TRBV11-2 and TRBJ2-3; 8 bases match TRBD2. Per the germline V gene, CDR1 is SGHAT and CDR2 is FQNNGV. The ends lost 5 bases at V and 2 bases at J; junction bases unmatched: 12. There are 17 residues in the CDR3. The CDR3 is CASSPIFGREATDTQYF. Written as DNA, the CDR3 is TGTGCCAGCAGCCCCATTTTTGGGCGGGAGGCCACAGATACGCAGTATTTT.

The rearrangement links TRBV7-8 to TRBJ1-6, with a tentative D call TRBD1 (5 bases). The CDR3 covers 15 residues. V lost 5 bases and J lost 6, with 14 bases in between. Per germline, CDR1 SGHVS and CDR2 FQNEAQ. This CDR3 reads CASSREGTVNSPLHF. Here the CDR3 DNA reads TGTGCCAGCAGCCGTGAGGGGACTGTTAATTCACCCCTCCACTTT.

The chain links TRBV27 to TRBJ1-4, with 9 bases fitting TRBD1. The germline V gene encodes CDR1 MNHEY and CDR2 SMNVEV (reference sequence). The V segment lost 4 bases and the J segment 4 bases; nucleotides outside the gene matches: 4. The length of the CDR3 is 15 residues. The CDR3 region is CASSWGTGLNEKLFF. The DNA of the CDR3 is TGTGCCAGCAGTTGGGGGACAGGGCTTAATGAAAAACTGTTTTTT.

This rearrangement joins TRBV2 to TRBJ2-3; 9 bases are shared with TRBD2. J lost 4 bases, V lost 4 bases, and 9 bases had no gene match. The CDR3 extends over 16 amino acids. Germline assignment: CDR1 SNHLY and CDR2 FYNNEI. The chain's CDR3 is CASSVPAGGGADTQYF. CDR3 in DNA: TGTGCCAGCAGTGTTCCAGCGGGAGGAGGTGCAGATACGCAGTATTTT.

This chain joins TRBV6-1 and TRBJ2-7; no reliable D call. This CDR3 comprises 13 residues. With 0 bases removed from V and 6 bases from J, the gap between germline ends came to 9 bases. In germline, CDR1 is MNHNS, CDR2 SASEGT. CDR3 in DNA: TGTGCCAGCAGTGAAGCGACTTGGTTCGAGCAGTACTTC. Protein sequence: CASSEATWFEQYF.

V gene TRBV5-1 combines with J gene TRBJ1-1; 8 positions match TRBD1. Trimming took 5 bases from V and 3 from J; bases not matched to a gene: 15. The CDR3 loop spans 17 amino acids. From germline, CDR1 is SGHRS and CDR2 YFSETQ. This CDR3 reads CASRDVGSGGADTEAFF. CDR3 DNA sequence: TGCGCCAGCAGGGATGTGGGGTCAGGGGGCGCCGACACTGAAGCTTTCTTT.

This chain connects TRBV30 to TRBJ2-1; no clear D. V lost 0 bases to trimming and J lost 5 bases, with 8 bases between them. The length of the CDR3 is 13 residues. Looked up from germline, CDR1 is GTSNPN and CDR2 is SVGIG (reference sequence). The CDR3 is CAWSVHPNNEQFF. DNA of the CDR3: TGTGCCTGGAGTGTCCACCCGAACAATGAGCAGTTCTTC.

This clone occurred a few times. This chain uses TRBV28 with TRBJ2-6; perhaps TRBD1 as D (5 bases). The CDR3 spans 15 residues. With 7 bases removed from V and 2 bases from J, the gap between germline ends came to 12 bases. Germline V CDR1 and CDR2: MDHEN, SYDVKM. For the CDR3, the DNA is TGTGCCAGCATTTCCCAGGGCGCTGGGGCCAACGTCCTGACTTTC. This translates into CASISQGAGANVLTF.

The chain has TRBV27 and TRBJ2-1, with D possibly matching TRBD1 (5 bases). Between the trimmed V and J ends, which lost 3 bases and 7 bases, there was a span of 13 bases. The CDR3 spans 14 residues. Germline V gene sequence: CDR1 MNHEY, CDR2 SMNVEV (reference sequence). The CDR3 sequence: CASSFWGGGNEQFF. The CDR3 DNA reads TGTGCCAGCAGTTTTTGGGGCGGTGGTAATGAGCAGTTCTTC.

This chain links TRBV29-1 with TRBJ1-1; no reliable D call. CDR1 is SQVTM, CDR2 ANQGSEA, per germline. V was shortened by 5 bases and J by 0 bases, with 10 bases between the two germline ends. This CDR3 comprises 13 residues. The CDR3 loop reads CSVLNYVNTEAFF. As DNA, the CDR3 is TGCAGCGTTCTCAATTATGTGAACACTGAAGCTTTCTTT. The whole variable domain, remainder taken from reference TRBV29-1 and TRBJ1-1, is SAVISQKPSRDICQRGTSLTIQCQVDSQVTMMFWYRQQPGQSLTLIATANQGSEATYESGFVIDKFPISRPNLTFSTLTVSNMSPEDSSIYLCSVLNYVNTEAFFGQGTRLTVV.

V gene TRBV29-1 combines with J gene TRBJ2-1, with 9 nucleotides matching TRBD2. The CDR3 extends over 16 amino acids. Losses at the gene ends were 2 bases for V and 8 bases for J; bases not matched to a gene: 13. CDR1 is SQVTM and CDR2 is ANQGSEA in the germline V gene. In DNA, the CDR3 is TGCAGCGTTGAATTAAAAGGAGCGGGAGGCTTATATGAGCAGTTCTTC. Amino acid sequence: CSVELKGAGGLYEQFF.

The CDR3 DNA follows: TGTGCCAGTAGTACCACTAGCGGGGATCAAGAGACCCAGTACTTC. Amino acids: CASSTTSGDQETQYF. The chain is built from TRBV19 and TRBJ2-5, with TRBD2 identical over 10 bases. Germline V lookup: CDR1 LNHDA, CDR2 SQIVND (reference sequence). This CDR3 has 15 amino acids. Germline trimming cut 4 bases from V and 2 bases from J; bases unmatched to any gene: 4.

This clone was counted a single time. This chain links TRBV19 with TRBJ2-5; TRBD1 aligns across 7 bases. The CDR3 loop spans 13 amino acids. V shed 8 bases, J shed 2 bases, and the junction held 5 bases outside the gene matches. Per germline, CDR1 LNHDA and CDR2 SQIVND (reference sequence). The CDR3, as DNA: TGTGCCAGTGCCACAGGGGTTCAAGAGACCCAGTACTTC. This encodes CASATGVQETQYF. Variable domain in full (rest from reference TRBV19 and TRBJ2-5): DGGITQSPKYLFRKEGQNVTLSCEQNLNHDAMYWYRQDPGQGLRLIYYSQIVNDFQKGDIAEGYSVSREKKESFPLTVTSAQKNPTAFYLCASATGVQETQYFGPGTRLLVL.

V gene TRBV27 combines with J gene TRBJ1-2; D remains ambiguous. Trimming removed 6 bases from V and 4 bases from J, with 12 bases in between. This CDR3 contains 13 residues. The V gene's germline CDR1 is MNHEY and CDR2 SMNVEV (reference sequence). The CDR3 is CASRPMGFYGYTF. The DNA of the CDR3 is TGTGCCAGCAGGCCCATGGGGTTCTATGGCTACACCTTC.

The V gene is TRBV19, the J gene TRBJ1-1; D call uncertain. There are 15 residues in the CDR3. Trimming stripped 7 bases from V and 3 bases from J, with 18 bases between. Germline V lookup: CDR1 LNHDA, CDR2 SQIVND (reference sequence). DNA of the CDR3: TGTGCCAGTAAGTCAGTTGGCAGCCGTCACACTGAAGCTTTCTTT. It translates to CASKSVGSRHTEAFF.

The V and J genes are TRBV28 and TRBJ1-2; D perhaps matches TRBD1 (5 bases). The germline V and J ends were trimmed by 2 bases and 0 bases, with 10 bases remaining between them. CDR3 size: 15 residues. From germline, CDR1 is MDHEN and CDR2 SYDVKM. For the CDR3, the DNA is TGTGCCAGCAGTTTACAGGGCCCTACTAACTATGGCTACACCTTC. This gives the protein CASSLQGPTNYGYTF.

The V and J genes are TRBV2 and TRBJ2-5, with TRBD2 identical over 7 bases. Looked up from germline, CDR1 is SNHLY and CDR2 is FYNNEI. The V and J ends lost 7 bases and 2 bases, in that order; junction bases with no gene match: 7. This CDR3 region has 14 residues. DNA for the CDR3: TGTGCCAGCATCGGGGGGTTGGTTCAAGAGACCCAGTACTTC. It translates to CASIGGLVQETQYF.